Listed here are 14 T cell receptor beta chains from one sample, sequenced in a study of identical twins. Using its own MiXCR run on the 5' RACE reads, TCRdb lists one record per CDR3 protein. The sample records 1,800,000 or so distinct CDR3 sequences, around a third being singletons. Sequenced sample: cord blood. The source is a newborn girl in good health.

V gene TRBV24-1 combines with J gene TRBJ2-7; 11 bases map to TRBD2. Losses at the gene ends were 6 bases for V and 7 bases for J; bases not matched to a gene: 10. Germline V lookup: CDR1 KGHDR, CDR2 SFDVKD. This CDR3 is built from 15 residues. The CDR3 DNA sequence: TGTGCCACCAGTCTGACTAGCGGGGTTAAGGGTGAGCAGTACTTC. Residues: CATSLTSGVKGEQYF.

This clonotype appeared a few times. The gene calls are TRBV20-1 and TRBJ2-3; D is unclear. Trimming took off 0 bases at V and 3 bases at J, with 10 bases between the two ends. Germline V gene sequence: CDR1 DFQATT, CDR2 SNEGSKA (reference sequence). This CDR3 is 14 amino acids long. In nucleotides, the CDR3 is TGCAGTGCTAGAGATTATACGGTAACAGATACGCAGTATTTT. Translation gives CSARDYTVTDTQYF.

The J gene is TRBJ2-3, the V gene TRBV3-1; 9 bases are a match to TRBD1. The V gene end was trimmed by 4 bases and the J gene end by 7 bases; junction bases not matched to a gene: 3. The length of the CDR3 is 13 residues. Germline V CDR1 and CDR2: LGHDT, YNNKEL (reference sequence). The CDR3 DNA is TGTGCCAGCAGCCGACAGGGGGTAAATACGCAGTATTTT. Its translation: CASSRQGVNTQYF.

The CDR3 nucleotides are TGTGCCAGCAGCATTAGGACAGGGGCTGAAGCTTTCTTT. It specifies CASSIRTGAEAFF. The chain joins TRBV12-3 or TRBV12-4 to TRBJ1-1; 9 bases agree with TRBD1. The CDR3 runs to 13 residues. Trimming took 6 bases from V and 6 from J; bases not matched to a gene: 5.

The chain has TRBV4-2 and TRBJ2-6; D ambiguous. The CDR3 is made up of 15 amino acids. Per the germline V gene, CDR1 is LGHNA and CDR2 is YNFKEQ. V dropped 2 bases and J dropped 4 bases, with 9 bases sitting between them. The CDR3 protein is CASSQPERGANVLTF. CDR3 DNA sequence: TGTGCCAGCAGCCAACCGGAACGAGGGGCCAACGTCCTGACTTTC.

The V call is TRBV5-1, the J call TRBJ2-5, with 8 bases that match TRBD1. CDR1 and CDR2 (germline): SGHRS, YFSETQ. The CDR3 is 14 amino acids. With 1 base clipped from V and 11 bases from J, the junction kept 10 bases outside the gene matches. CDR3 sequence (DNA): TGCGCCAGCAGCTTGTCGGGGACAGGCTTAGAGCAGTACTTC. Translating it yields CASSLSGTGLEQYF.

Many counts were recorded for this clonotype. J is TRBJ2-5 and V is TRBV20-1; 8 nucleotides line up with TRBD1. The DNA end is a closer match to TRBJ2-7, so the J assignment may be wrong. Germline assignment: CDR1 DFQATT and CDR2 SNEGSKA (reference sequence). This CDR3 spans 13 amino acids. For the CDR3, the DNA is TGCAGTGCCCCCGGACAGGGCCCCTACGAGCAGTACTTC. It translates to CSAPGQGPYEQYF.

For this clonotype: The junction shows a germline mismatch at one end, possibly a read error. The gene calls are TRBV6-1 and TRBJ2-3; 7 nucleotides line up with TRBD1. The CDR3 has 16 amino acids. Germline lookup yields CDR1 MNHNS and CDR2 SASEGT. The CDR3 region is CASGVGTVPSTDTQYF. CDR3 in DNA: TGCGCCAGCGGTGTTGGGACAGTCCCTAGCACAGATACGCAGTATTTT.

The J gene is TRBJ1-2, the V gene TRBV5-1; possibly TRBD1 for D (5 bases). V dropped 0 bases and J dropped 2 bases, with 11 bases sitting between them. The CDR3 has 15 amino acids. Germline assignment: CDR1 SGHRS and CDR2 YFSETQ. CDR3 DNA: TGCGCCAGCAGCTTGGGAGGGTCAGGGAACTATGGCTACACCTTC. Translation gives CASSLGGSGNYGYTF.

A few counts support this clonotype. The chain carries TRBV11-2 and TRBJ2-1; D is ambiguous. The V end lost 2 bases, the J end lost 2 bases, and 7 bases lay between the germline ends. CDR3 length: 14 amino acids. The V gene's germline CDR1 is SGHAT and CDR2 FQNNGV. CDR3 bases: TGTGCCAGCAGCTTACACGGAACCTACAATGAGCAGTTCTTC. It specifies CASSLHGTYNEQFF.

This chain links TRBV7-2 with TRBJ2-7; 12 nucleotides align to TRBD2. CDR1 SGHTA and CDR2 FQGNSA come from the germline V gene. The CDR3 contains 16 residues. With V trimmed by 1 base and J by 2 bases, 3 bases remained unmatched. The CDR3 sequence: CASSLGTSGVAYEQYF. The CDR3 region has the DNA TGTGCCAGCAGCTTAGGGACTAGCGGGGTCGCCTACGAGCAGTACTTC.

This chain uses TRBV7-9 with TRBJ2-5; no clear D gene. TRBJ2-7 explains the end of the DNA better; the J call may be wrong. The CDR3 loop spans 13 amino acids. Germline values: CDR1 SEHNR, CDR2 FQNEAQ (reference sequence). The CDR3 DNA sequence: TGTGCCAGCAGCTCCACCGGTCTCAACGAGCAGTACTTC. Translating it yields CASSSTGLNEQYF.

V usage is TRBV6-1 and J usage is TRBJ2-3; perhaps TRBD2 as D (6 bases). V was trimmed by 2 bases and J by 0 bases, leaving 12 bases between them. Germline V gene lookup returns CDR1 MNHNS and CDR2 SASEGT. The CDR3 length is 16 residues. The CDR3 nucleotides read TGTGCCAGCAGTGAACTGGAGGGGATCAGCACAGATACGCAGTATTTT. Its protein product is CASSELEGISTDTQYF.

The V gene is TRBV4-2, the J gene TRBJ1-5; 8 bases are a match to TRBD1. From germline, CDR1 is LGHNA and CDR2 YNFKEQ. J was trimmed by 5 bases and V by 0 bases; bases with no gene match: 9. The CDR3 has 17 residues. The CDR3 loop reads CASSQEGHRGSDQPQHF. CDR3 coding DNA: TGTGCCAGCAGCCAAGAAGGTCACAGGGGGAGCGATCAGCCCCAGCATTTT.